The subject of this entry is one T cell receptor (beta chain). Its target is not known. The CDR3 runs 15 residues. The germline V gene encodes CDR1 MNHEY and CDR2 SVGAGI. V dropped 2 bases and J dropped 2; count of bases not matched to a gene: 5. This entry is derived from a study of cytomegalovirus exposure and HLA in healthy donors. PCR employed 60 Vbeta and 13 Jbeta primers. Assay used: immunoSEQ multiplex PCR; TCRdb lists only in-frame clones, some missing. The sample includes some 160,000 clones, 65% to 85% seen only once; the top ten take approximately 1.3%. Findings of the study overall: TRBV6-2, TRBV6-3 and some other V segments were excluded as indistinguishable. TCR beta chains associated with HLA were, in a later analysis, more clonally expanded than equally common others.

The sequence was obtained from a man in his forties or fifties in good health and CMV-seropositive. The material sequenced was PBMCs. J is TRBJ2-7 and V is TRBV6-5; 8 bases fit TRBD2. The CDR3 region is CASSYDAGGPYEQYF. DNA of the CDR3: TGTGCCAGCAGTTACGATGCGGGAGGACCCTACGAGCAGTACTTC.